A single sample gave rise to the 32 T cell receptor beta chains below, sequenced in a study of HIV-infected patients and healthy controls. The repertoire came from unfractionated whole blood and reflected all unsorted peripheral T cells. Alpha and beta constant-region primers primed reverse transcription of 500 to 550 ng RNA. Each of the alpha and beta chains got its own library through chain-specific third strand synthesis with indices. TCRdb ran MiXCR on the 5' RACE reads and lists one entry per CDR3 protein. Of around 18,000 distinct CDR3 sequences detected, over 9% appear once; the ten largest clones hold about 3.1%. The sample taken for sequencing was blood. Every receptor here comes from an adult in good health.

The table lists this clonotype with many counts. This chain joins TRBV12-3 or TRBV12-4 and TRBJ2-5, with D possibly being TRBD1 (6 bases). Trimming took off 1 base at V and 6 bases at J, with 9 bases between the two ends. The CDR3 totals 13 residues. The CDR3 bases are TGTGCCAGCAGTTTAGGGGGGCCCAAGACCCAGTACTTC. This gives the protein CASSLGGPKTQYF.

This clonotype qualifies as medium-sized. This chain connects TRBV29-1 to TRBJ2-7, with TRBD1 matching over 7 bases. Germline-derived CDR1 and CDR2 are SQVTM and ANQGSEA. The CDR3 length is 13 residues. V was clipped by 7 bases and J by 3 bases; unmatched bases: 9. CDR3 amino acids: CSARGQRNYEQYF. The CDR3 DNA sequence: TGCAGCGCCCGGGGACAGCGCAACTACGAGCAGTACTTC.

There are many counts of this clonotype. The chain combines TRBV15 with TRBJ2-2; 8 bases map to TRBD1. After removal of 3 bases from V and 7 bases from J, the junction contained 10 bases not matched to a gene. Germline CDR1 LNHNV, CDR2 YYDKDF (reference sequence). The CDR3 extends over 16 amino acids. CDR3 coding DNA: TGTGCCACCAGCAGGGATGCCCAGGGGGCTGGCGGGGAGCTGTTTTTT. Its protein product is CATSRDAQGAGGELFF.

At least ten counts were recorded for this clonotype. The rearrangement links TRBV7-9 to TRBJ2-1, with TRBD1 as a possible D gene (6 bases). The germline V and J ends were trimmed by 4 bases and 4 bases, with 20 bases remaining between them. This CDR3 comprises 17 residues. Germline CDR1 and CDR2: SEHNR and FQNEAQ (reference sequence). CDR3 sequence: CASSSQGSWFPYNEQFF. Written as DNA, the CDR3 is TGTGCCAGCAGCTCACAGGGATCCTGGTTCCCTTACAATGAGCAGTTCTTC.

This clonotype was picked up many times. V gene TRBV10-3 combines with J gene TRBJ1-2; possibly TRBD1 for D (6 bases). This CDR3 is 16 amino acids long. CDR1 and CDR2 (germline): ENHRY, SYGVKD. The V end lost 5 bases, the J end lost 6 bases, and 22 bases lay between the germline ends. This CDR3 is CAISLLSDSPEDGYTF. In DNA form, the CDR3 reads TGTGCCATCAGTCTCCTTTCGGACAGCCCGGAGGATGGCTACACCTTC.

The genes are TRBV5-6 and TRBJ2-7; D not certain. Germline CDR1 SGHDT, CDR2 YYEEEE. This CDR3 is 12 amino acids long. Trimming shortened V by 0 bases and J by 4 bases, and 5 bases separated the two germline ends. The CDR3 loop reads CASSLGRYEQYF. DNA for the CDR3: TGTGCCAGCAGCTTGGGCCGTTACGAGCAGTACTTC.

This chain connects TRBV5-6 to TRBJ2-2; D perhaps matches TRBD2 (6 bases). The CDR3 sequence is 16 residues long. The germline V and J ends were trimmed by 4 bases and 4 bases, with 17 bases remaining between them. Germline V gives CDR1 SGHDT, CDR2 YYEEEE. The CDR3 bases are TGTGCCAGCAGCGGACCTGGGGCGGAGGGCACCGGGGAGCTGTTTTTT. Its translation is CASSGPGAEGTGELFF.

The J gene is TRBJ2-5, the V gene TRBV11-1, with 7 bases lining up with TRBD2. The J segment lost 5 bases and the V segment lost 4 bases, leaving 10 bases of the junction unmatched. The germline CDR1 and CDR2 sequences are SGHAT and FQDESV (reference sequence). The length of the CDR3 is 15 residues. CDR3 residues: CASSWVGGSSETQYF. The DNA for the CDR3 is TGTGCCAGCAGCTGGGTTGGCGGGAGCAGTGAGACCCAGTACTTC.

In this sample, this clonotype is medium-sized. The chain carries TRBV3-1 and TRBJ2-1; 9 bases map to TRBD1. After removal of 3 bases from V and 9 bases from J, the junction contained 3 bases not matched to a gene. The CDR3 extends over 13 amino acids. CDR1 and CDR2 from the germline V gene are LGHDT and YNNKEL (reference sequence). The CDR3 region has the DNA TGTGCCAGCAGCCAGGGGACAGGGATTGAGCAGTTCTTC. Protein sequence: CASSQGTGIEQFF.

This clonotype was found a few times. This chain uses TRBV19 with TRBJ2-2, with D possibly being TRBD2 (7 bases). CDR1 and CDR2 from the germline V gene are LNHDA and SQIVND (reference sequence). Trimming shortened V by 5 bases and J by 6 bases, and 10 bases separated the two germline ends. The CDR3 is 13 residues long. CDR3 sequence reads: CASSQGGAGELFF. The CDR3 DNA reads TGTGCCAGTAGTCAAGGGGGGGCCGGGGAGCTGTTTTTT.

This clonotype has a count of ten or more. CDR3 nucleotide sequence: TGTGCCAGCAGTTTATGGGGAAGGAGGGCTGAAGCTTTCTTT. Translating it yields CASSLWGRRAEAFF. The chain recombines TRBV28 with TRBJ1-1; no clear D. V was shortened by 0 bases and J by 6 bases, with 11 bases between the two germline ends. Germline CDR1 and CDR2: MDHEN and SYDVKM. The CDR3 loop spans 14 amino acids. The whole variable domain, remainder taken from reference TRBV28 and TRBJ1-1, is DVKVTQSSRYLVKRTGEKVFLECVQDMDHENMFWYRQDPGLGLRLIYFSYDVKMKEKGDIPEGYSVSREKKERFSLILESASTNQTSMYLCASSLWGRRAEAFFGQGTRLTVV.

This clonotype occurred many times. This chain uses TRBV19 with TRBJ2-5; weak D call: TRBD1 (6 bases). Germline V gene lookup returns CDR1 LNHDA and CDR2 SQIVND (reference sequence). CDR3 length: 14 residues. Trimming took 5 bases from V and 4 from J, leaving 14 bases between them. The CDR3 sequence is CASSPGGWRETQYF. Here the CDR3 DNA reads TGTGCCAGTAGTCCTGGGGGCTGGCGAGAGACCCAGTACTTC.

This clonotype was seen repeatedly, ten times or more. The rearrangement links TRBV30 to TRBJ2-1; 12 bases agree with TRBD2. Germline V gene sequence: CDR1 GTSNPN, CDR2 SVGIG (reference sequence). The CDR3 is made up of 14 amino acids. The J segment lost 7 bases and the V segment lost 2 bases, leaving 3 bases of the junction unmatched. CDR3 bases: TGTGCCTGGAGTCCACTAGCGGGAGGTAATGAGCAGTTCTTC. Encoded protein: CAWSPLAGGNEQFF.

This clonotype was picked up many times. This chain links TRBV6-4 with TRBJ2-1; TRBD2 might be the D (6 bases). This CDR3 has 14 amino acids. The V end lost 3 bases, the J end lost 9 bases, and 15 bases lay between the germline ends. Germline V gene data show CDR1 as MRHNA and CDR2 as SNTAGT. The CDR3 protein is CASSEAGPRGEQFF. Here the CDR3 DNA reads TGTGCCAGCAGTGAAGCGGGCCCACGGGGTGAGCAGTTCTTC.

This clonotype came up many times. The chain employs TRBV5-8 and TRBJ2-3; 8 bases map to TRBD1. The junction had 4 bases not matched to a gene; V was cut back by 2 bases and J by 2 bases. Germline V CDR1 and CDR2: SGHTS, YDEGEE. The CDR3 is 15 residues long. CDR3 nucleotides: TGTGCCAGCAGCTTTCAGGGGGCCGTCACAGATACGCAGTATTTT. Amino acid sequence: CASSFQGAVTDTQYF.

The chain employs TRBV6-5 and TRBJ1-1; D is unresolved. Deletions cut 2 bases from V and 6 bases from J, with 13 bases between. In germline, CDR1 is MNHEY, CDR2 SVGAGI. The CDR3 spans 14 residues. The CDR3 nucleotides read TGTGCCAGCAGTTACCTTGGCGGGTTGGCTGAAGCTTTCTTT. Residues: CASSYLGGLAEAFF.

This clonotype was recorded many times. The chain links TRBV6-4 to TRBJ2-2, with TRBD1 as a possible D gene (5 bases). The CDR3 covers 14 residues. Trimming took 2 bases from V and 1 from J, leaving 5 bases between them. Germline lookup yields CDR1 MRHNA and CDR2 SNTAGT. Here the CDR3 reads CASSDGQNTGELFF. The DNA for the CDR3 is TGTGCCAGCAGTGACGGACAGAACACCGGGGAGCTGTTTTTT.

This clonotype was found many times. The rearrangement uses TRBV5-6 and TRBJ2-2; D not resolved. The V gene's germline CDR1 is SGHDT and CDR2 YYEEEE. This CDR3 contains 13 residues. V was trimmed by 2 bases and J by 5 bases, leaving 7 bases between them. The CDR3 DNA reads as TGTGCCAGCAGCTTCCGAAATACCGGGGAGCTGTTTTTT. It encodes CASSFRNTGELFF. The whole variable domain, remainder taken from reference TRBV5-6 and TRBJ2-2, is DAGVTQSPTHLIKTRGQQVTLRCSPKSGHDTVSWYQQALGQGPQFIFQYYEEEERQRGNFPDRFSGHQFPNYSSELNVNALLLGDSALYLCASSFRNTGELFFGEGSRLTVL.

The rearrangement uses TRBV29-1 and TRBJ2-1; no definite D call. V lost 3 bases to trimming and J lost 5 bases, with 8 bases between them. Per germline, CDR1 SQVTM and CDR2 ANQGSEA. The CDR3 loop spans 12 amino acids. DNA of the CDR3: TGCAGCGTTGACGTGAAAGACAATGAGCAGTTCTTC. It codes for CSVDVKDNEQFF.

The chain joins TRBV6-2 or TRBV6-3 to TRBJ2-6, with D perhaps matching TRBD2 (5 bases). Germline V gene data show CDR1 as MNHEY and CDR2 as SVGEGT. This CDR3 region has 14 residues. Trimming pared 9 bases from V and 0 bases from J, leaving 9 bases between. The CDR3 loop is CASREGSGANVLTF. CDR3 DNA sequence: TGTGCCAGTCGGGAAGGCTCTGGGGCCAACGTCCTGACTTTC.

This clonotype has ten or more counts. CDR3 loop: CSVPDRSGADTQYF. CDR3 DNA sequence: TGCAGCGTCCCGGATCGCAGCGGCGCAGATACGCAGTATTTT. The V call is TRBV29-1, the J call TRBJ2-3; possible D gene TRBD2, 5 bases. CDR1 SQVTM and CDR2 ANQGSEA come from the germline V gene. This CDR3 region has 14 residues. V lost 6 bases, J lost 4 bases, and 17 bases lay in between.

By frequency in the sample, this clonotype is medium-sized. V usage is TRBV30 and J usage is TRBJ2-5; D may match TRBD1 or TRBD2 (5 bases each). V was clipped by 3 bases and J by 9 bases, with 14 bases between them. Per the germline V gene, CDR1 is GTSNPN and CDR2 is SVGIG (reference sequence). The CDR3 is made up of 12 amino acids. The CDR3 DNA reads as TGTGCCTGGAGGGGGACCCCCGCGGCCCAGTACTTC. Protein: CAWRGTPAAQYF.

The CDR3 reads CASSWGNEQFF. The CDR3 DNA sequence: TGTGCCAGCAGTTGGGGAAATGAGCAGTTCTTC. The chain uses TRBV12-3 or TRBV12-4 and TRBJ2-1; D is ambiguous. Trimming removed 4 bases from V and 7 bases from J, with 5 bases in between. This CDR3 comprises 11 residues.

In this sample, this clonotype turned up many times. The chain joins TRBV27 to TRBJ2-4, with 7 bases fitting TRBD1. The CDR3 contains 12 residues. V dropped 6 bases and J dropped 6; count of bases not matched to a gene: 2. The germline CDR1 and CDR2 sequences are MNHEY and SMNVEV (reference sequence). The CDR3 nucleotides are TGTGCCAGCAGGGGACAGTCAAACATTCAGTACTTC. Translating it yields CASRGQSNIQYF.

This clonotype ranks as medium-sized. The gene calls are TRBV5-1 and TRBJ2-5; D is unresolved. Germline V gene sequence: CDR1 SGHRS, CDR2 YFSETQ. The CDR3 totals 14 residues. The V end lost 2 bases, the J end lost 1 base, and 9 bases lay between the germline ends. The CDR3 DNA sequence: TGCGCCAGCAGCTTACAGCCTACCCAAGAGACCCAGTACTTC. It specifies CASSLQPTQETQYF.

Many counts were recorded for this clonotype. This chain joins TRBV24-1 and TRBJ2-1; D remains ambiguous. Trimming took 2 bases from V and 6 from J, leaving 13 bases between them. CDR3 length equals 15 residues. Germline CDR1 KGHDR, CDR2 SFDVKD. In nucleotides, the CDR3 is TGTGCCACCAGTGATTCGCGGTCTTCGCCCAATGAGCAGTTCTTC. Protein sequence: CATSDSRSSPNEQFF.

Many counts were recorded for this clonotype. The genes are TRBV10-3 and TRBJ2-7; the D gene is possibly TRBD1 (6 bases). This CDR3 spans 12 amino acids. Between the trimmed V and J ends, which lost 5 bases and 5 bases, there was a span of 10 bases. CDR1 is ENHRY and CDR2 is SYGVKD in the germline V gene. CDR3 protein: CAISPGDNEQYF. The CDR3 DNA reads TGTGCCATCAGTCCTGGGGACAACGAGCAGTACTTC.

This clonotype was recorded many times. The chain employs TRBV5-1 and TRBJ1-2; TRBD1 might be the D (5 bases). This CDR3 region has 16 residues. V dropped 4 bases and J dropped 2 bases, with 18 bases sitting between them. The germline V gene has CDR1 SGHRS and CDR2 YFSETQ. In nucleotides, the CDR3 is TGCGCCAGCAGCCTGGGCGGGGGTATCGTCAACTATGGCTACACCTTC. Translating gives CASSLGGGIVNYGYTF.

By proportion, this clonotype is medium-sized (0.01 to 0.1%). The chain carries TRBV10-3 and TRBJ2-3, with D uncertain. The germline gives CDR1 ENHRY, CDR2 SYGVKD. The V gene lost 6 bases and the J gene lost 2 bases, with 12 bases spanning the gap. This CDR3 contains 14 residues. Written as DNA, the CDR3 is TGTGCCATCAGCGGAACCGAAGCCACAGATACGCAGTATTTT. It is translated as CAISGTEATDTQYF.

The chain has TRBV6-6 and TRBJ2-3, with 14 nucleotides matching TRBD2. The CDR3 length is 16 residues. Trimming removed 7 bases from V and 3 bases from J; junction bases left unmatched: 6. In germline, CDR1 is MNHNY, CDR2 SVGAGI (reference sequence). The CDR3 here is CASTPGLAGGTDTQYF. CDR3 bases: TGTGCCAGCACCCCCGGACTAGCGGGAGGTACAGATACGCAGTATTTT.

The sample holds many counts of this clonotype. At one boundary the junction diverges from the germline segment, which might be a read error. The chain links TRBV9 to TRBJ2-5; possibly TRBD2 for D (6 bases). CDR3 size: 16 residues. CDR1 is SGDLS, CDR2 YYNGEE, per germline. CDR3: CASSVAPGGDQETQYF. CDR3 bases: TGTGCCAGCAGCGTAGCCCCTGGAGGGGACCAGGAGACCCAGTACTTC.

This clonotype was picked up a small number of times. The rearrangement uses TRBV12-3 or TRBV12-4 and TRBJ2-1, with TRBD2 identical over 7 bases. The CDR3 loop spans 15 amino acids. V lost 6 bases, J lost 6 bases, and 11 bases stayed unmatched. The CDR3 region is CASRGEGPLFNEQFF. For the CDR3, the DNA is TGTGCCAGCAGGGGGGAGGGCCCTCTATTCAATGAGCAGTTCTTC.